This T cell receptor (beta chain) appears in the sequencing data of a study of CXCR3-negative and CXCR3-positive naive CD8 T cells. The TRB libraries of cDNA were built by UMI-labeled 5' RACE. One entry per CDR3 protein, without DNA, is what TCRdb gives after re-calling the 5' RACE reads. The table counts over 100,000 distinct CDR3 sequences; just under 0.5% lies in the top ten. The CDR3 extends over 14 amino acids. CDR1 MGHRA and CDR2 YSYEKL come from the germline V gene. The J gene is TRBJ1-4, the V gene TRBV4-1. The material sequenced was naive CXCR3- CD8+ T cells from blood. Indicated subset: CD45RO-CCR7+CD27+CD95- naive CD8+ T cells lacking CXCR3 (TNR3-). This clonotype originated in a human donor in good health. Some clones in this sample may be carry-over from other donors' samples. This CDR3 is CASSQDPGNEKLFF.